This T cell receptor (beta chain) is drawn from a study of cytomegalovirus exposure and HLA in healthy donors (dated by TCRdb to the late 2010s). In terms of the full investigation: In an earlier analysis of about 560 of the donors, under 300 Gb of sequence data and 95 million to 130 million unique TCR beta sequences from about 179 million T cells were reported. Approximately 300 gigabases of sequencing data and around 85 million unique TCR sequences made up an early release that covered 500 to 700 HLA-typed donors. Of the roughly 400 genotyped donors, 65% to 90% fell in the genetic ancestry cluster associated with self-reported Caucasian donors. The aim of the study was to test whether cataloging public T cell receptors could identify signatures of past pathogen exposure. The T cell repertoires of 670 or so subjects were profiled by immunosequencing and related to cytomegalovirus serostatus. In addition to the first cohort of roughly 700 subjects, a separate validation cohort of approximately 120 different subjects was used. To predict cytomegalovirus infection status, the study brought together high-throughput TCR immunosequencing, statistical association of individual TCRs with disease status, and machine learning. To study patterns of TCR occurrence, a later analysis re-analyzed previously published TCR beta repertoires from 500 to 850 donors and added high-resolution HLA genotyping. Rather than drawing on any new phenotypic data, the later analysis identified candidate immune exposures from TCR beta sequences and the way those sequences occurred across donors. An earlier analysis of around 640 of the donors used high-throughput TCR beta sequencing to judge whether each TCR beta V gene segment behaved as functional or pseudogenic. Donor age, sex, ethnicity and CMV serostatus were compiled together with the repertoire data. Genome-wide SNP genotypes for about 55% of the roughly 670 donors were used in a later genetic analysis, which treated that subset as a discovery cohort. All discovery cohort repertoires had been generated on a single sequencing platform. HLA typing included class I and class II loci at four-digit resolution. Typing coverage varied by locus: about 629-630 donors for A, B, C, DRB1 and DQB1; roughly 510 for DQA1; some 610 for DPA1; 450 to 480 for DPB1. Because of strong linkage in the cohort, four or five DR-DQ haplotypes were treated as single units for association and clustering. Among 300 to 500 genotyped donors of the cohort, an average of approximately 240,000 unique TCR beta nucleotide sequences was sequenced per donor, of which 15% to 20% were non-productive.

The CDR3 holds 12 amino acids from the cysteine to the phenylalanine. CDR3 DNA only is kept here, 36 bases in frame from base 1. Deletion took 5 bases off V and 7 bases off J, with a span of 8 bases between the germline ends. CDR1 and CDR2 (MDHEN, SYDVKM) derive from the germline V gene. Libraries were built with the immunoSEQ multiplex PCR assay. For the multiplex PCR, a mixture combining 60 forward primers for TCR Vbeta segments and 13 reverse primers for TCR Jbeta segments was used. A multiplex PCR assay on genomic DNA amplified the CDR3 region of rearranged TCR beta genes. On the Illumina HiSeq System, the amplified TCR beta libraries were sequenced as 87-base-pair reads. In the original analysis: Across the roughly 670 repertoires, a later analysis counted tens of millions of unique TCR beta chains, some 11 million of which were shared by at least two donors. Raw reads were error-corrected and collapsed into unique sequences with a nearest-neighbor algorithm that merged closely related sequences to remove PCR and sequencing errors. Alignment of CDR3 sequences to IMGT reference sequences was used to assign V, D and J gene segments. For a sequence to be retained, a match of at least six nucleotides was required to both a V gene segment and a J gene segment. A rearrangement was called productive if the CDR3 had no stop codons and remained in frame with V and J, and every other rearrangement was called non-productive. Following IMGT convention, CDR3 was defined as the stretch from the second conserved V-encoded cysteine up to the conserved J-encoded phenylalanine. The earlier analysis of 500 to 650 of the donors excluded any sequence lacking an unambiguous match to a single V gene segment. An earlier analysis of over 450 of the donors classified V segments as functional when productive rearrangements were above 56.7% and as segregating when the standard deviation between donors was above 5%. A statistical classification framework was built for diagnosing cytomegalovirus status from the catalog of TCR beta chain sequences. A later analysis assigned V and J genes by comparing TCR nucleotide sequences with IMGT/GENE-DB human TR gene sequences. Using the TCRdist pipeline, a later analysis assigned CDR3 sequences along with most-parsimonious VDJ recombination scenarios. In a later analysis, every TCR beta chain was defined by the combination of its CDR3 amino acid sequence and its V-gene family, and reads without a unique V-gene family were dropped. To address suspected cross-contamination and a sequencing artifact, a later analysis removed under 600 highly shared, low-generation-probability nucleotide sequences. In a later analysis, a clonal expansion index for each public chain was calculated from normalized within-repertoire ranks of inferred template counts. Generation probabilities in a later analysis came from a VDJ recombination model fitted to out-of-frame rearrangements, and those results were checked against IGoR. In a later analysis, TCR-TCR, TCR-HLA and TCR-CMV co-occurrence was scored with hypergeometric tests, and a repertoire-size bias correction was applied to TCR pairs. To estimate false discovery rates, a later analysis permuted the HLA or CMV assignments 20 times. In a later analysis, co-occurring TCRs were grouped using DBSCAN, with TCRdist sequence similarity added in when clustering inside HLA-allele-positive subsets. Repertoires with fewer than 30,000 or more than 120,000 public chains were left out of co-occurrence clustering, as were about 5 repertoires with anomalous nucleotide sharing. Sourced from immuneACCESS, this table was stored by TCRdb with only in-frame sequences that have V and J called. A share of the clones is absent; for the studies checked, an unresolved V gene accounts for under half, and the remainder has no known explanation. V and J calls and clone size are as listed in that table; D and trimming were resolved from the DNA. The sample includes some 130,000 clones, with roughly 80% observed a single time. Approximately 8.1% of the sample goes to the ten largest clones.

The research as a whole found: Compared with the approximately 670-donor mean, donors in an Asian-associated ancestry cluster had fewer N-insertions in productive TCRs, according to a later genetic analysis. Compared with equally common non-associated chains, HLA-associated TCR beta chains in a later analysis were more clonally expanded and had lower generation probabilities. A later genetic analysis associated a missense DCLRE1C variant with V-gene and J-gene trimming of TCR beta chains, and an independent cohort replicated the association. In a later analysis, some 17,000 TCR beta sequences were associated with specific HLA alleles at a false discovery rate of 0.05. Correlated functional status among segregating V segments might reflect linkage disequilibrium, but an unknown experimental factor could not be ruled out. Broadly in line with IMGT annotations, most TCR beta V segments showed up in productive rearrangements about 90% or about 30% of the time in an earlier analysis of under 700 of the donors. Because counts were too low, more than 15 rarely observed V segments, including chromosome 9 orphons, were left out of the earlier analysis of several hundred of the donors. A total of about 150 TCR beta chains were listed by the study as associated with cytomegalovirus. The cohort was sequenced for TCR beta chains only, and without alpha or paired-chain data the features that could be detected were limited. The authors suggested that the approach could potentially be generalized to other disease states and immunological phenotypes. Strong co-occurrence of HLA alleles, especially DR and DQ, made assigning TCR associations to individual alleles difficult. In a later analysis, TCR association rates were found to vary across HLA loci, with the most associated TCRs seen for DRB1 alleles and the fewest for HLA-C alleles. A later analysis found that most CMV-associated TCR beta chains appeared HLA-restricted, with HLA associations seemingly driven largely by CMV exposure. The presence/absence analyses assumed that sequencing depth was roughly uniform across donors, and that assumption may not be true. A further reported finding was that TCR beta sequences accurately predicted the HLA-A and HLA-B alleles for most subjects in the first cohort. Because HLA typing was unavailable for some donors at each locus, only the typed subset was used in association tests. CMV serostatus was the only immune exposure information available for the cohort. In vitro tests confirmed that a few of the cytomegalovirus-associated TCR beta chains recognize cytomegalovirus antigens. According to a later analysis, parvovirus B19, influenza, CMV and Epstein-Barr virus appeared linked to several top co-occurrence clusters. Cytomegalovirus status was reported to be diagnosed by the classifier with high specificity and sensitivity in both the original and validation cohorts. A cluster of highly shared sequence variants was judged likely to be a technical artifact of the sequencing pipeline. Some IMGT-functional V segments, including TRBV6-2 and TRBV6-3, could not be distinguished by the 87-base-pair reads and were therefore excluded. Across donors, most TCR sequences were observed very rarely, whereas some public TCRs were present in many individuals.

This clone came up a few times. Its antigen is currently not known. The input lacks base qualities; no much larger clone sits a single base away. The cohort was made up of under 800 healthy bone marrow donors. At the time of sampling, all cohort members were nominally healthy, though unrecorded immune exposures were likely present. The donor was CMV seropositive and belonged to the group of 250 to 300 seropositive cohort members. Each donor provided a peripheral blood sample, and peripheral blood mononuclear cells were used for TCR beta sequencing. The Qiagen DNeasy Blood Extraction Kit was used to extract genomic DNA from the blood cell samples.

The chain joins TRBV28 to TRBJ2-2; the D gene cannot be named for sure. This clonotype was obtained from a woman between 50 and 59 years old in good health and CMV-seropositive. The specimen was PBMCs. The nucleotide sequence reads as follows: TGTGCCAGCAGTCAGGATGACGGGGAGCTGTTTTTT. Its protein is CASSQDDGELFF.